This T cell receptor beta chain stems from a study of OX40 agonist ivuxolimab in advanced cancers. Study summary: Patients were treated with ivuxolimab, an agonistic anti-OX40 (CD134) antibody.

V trimming: 4 bases; J trimming: 7 bases; junction bases outside the gene matches: 13. Germline CDR1 reads SGHRS; CDR2 reads YFSETQ. This CDR3 comprises 16 residues. TCRdb's copy holds only in-frame clones and misses some; the assay was immunoSEQ multiplex PCR. This table has around 82,000 clones, roughly 89% appearing once. The chain has TRBV5-1 and TRBJ2-1; 8 nucleotides align to TRBD2. Here the sequenced sample was CD4+ or CD8+ T cells sorted from blood, taken in a trial of the OX40 agonist ivuxolimab. This receptor was taken from an adult with an advanced solid tumor such as melanoma, head and neck, liver or kidney cancer. In DNA, the CDR3 is TGCGCCAGCAGCCAAGGGGGGAGCGGGAGTTTAAATGAGCAGTTCTTC. This sequence encodes CASSQGGSGSLNEQFF. Based on the CDR3 plus reference TRBV5-1 and TRBJ2-1, the full variable domain is KAGVTQTPRYLIKTRGQQVTLSCSPISGHRSVSWYQQTPGQGLQFLFEYFSETQRNKGNFPGRFSGRQFSNSRSEMNVSTLELGDSALYLCASSQGGSGSLNEQFFGPGTRLTVL.